The clone carrying this T cell receptor (beta chain) was found a few times. Individuals aged about 18 to 90 years were recruited from 24 US areas. In assigning cohorts, the study relied on participant-reported clinical history. These data originate in a study of blood T cell repertoires in COVID-19. Background on the study: Sites across the United States, Italy and Spain contributed samples from acute and convalescent COVID-19.

Method: immunoSEQ multiplex PCR; TCRdb's copy keeps in-frame clones and lacks some. The table has some 290,000 clones, about 90% seen once; the top ten hold over 8.5%. The germline gives CDR1 SGHVS, CDR2 FQNEAQ. CDR3 size: 16 residues. With V trimmed by 7 bases and J by 0 bases, 6 bases remained unmatched. This clonotype was sampled from a woman aged 30 to 39 who had recovered from COVID-19. The chain recombines TRBV7-8 with TRBJ2-6; 7 bases align to TRBD2. Sequenced input: PBMCs or T cells enriched from blood (not recorded which). CDR3 nucleotide sequence: TGTGCCAGCATCCGAACGGGGGGCTCTGGGGCCAACGTCCTGACTTTC. Translation gives CASIRTGGSGANVLTF.